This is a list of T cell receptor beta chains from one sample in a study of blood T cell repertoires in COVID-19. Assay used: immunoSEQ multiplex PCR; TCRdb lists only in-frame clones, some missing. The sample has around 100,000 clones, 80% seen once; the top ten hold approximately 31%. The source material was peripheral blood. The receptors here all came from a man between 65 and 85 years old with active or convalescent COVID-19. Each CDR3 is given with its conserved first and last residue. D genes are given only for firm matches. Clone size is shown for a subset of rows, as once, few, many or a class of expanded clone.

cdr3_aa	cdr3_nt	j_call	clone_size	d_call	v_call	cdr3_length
CATSERQGVRQETQYF	TGTGCCACCAGTGAGCGACAGGGTGTTCGGCAAGAGACCCAGTACTTC	TRBJ2-5	.	TRBD1	TRBV24-1	16
CASSQDAGATNTGELFF	TGCGCCAGCAGCCAAGACGCAGGCGCTACGAACACCGGGGAGCTGTTTTTT	TRBJ2-2	.	.	TRBV4-3	17
CASSPRTSGGDEQFF	TGTGCCAGCAGCCCTAGGACTAGCGGGGGTGATGAGCAGTTCTTC	TRBJ2-1	.	TRBD2	TRBV4-2	15
CASSLGSSGTNEQFF	TGTGCCAGCAGCTTAGGGTCTAGCGGGACTAATGAGCAGTTCTTC	TRBJ2-1	.	TRBD2	TRBV7-9	15
CASSLLAGGNLADTQYF	TGCGCCAGCAGCTTGTTAGCGGGGGGGAACCTTGCAGATACGCAGTATTTT	TRBJ2-3	.	TRBD2	TRBV5-1	17
CASSFRRQGSHQPQHF	TGTGCCAGCAGTTTCCGTCGTCAGGGTAGTCATCAGCCCCAGCATTTT	TRBJ1-5	.	.	TRBV28	16
CASSYAGTNEQFF	TGTGCCAGCAGTTACGCCGGGACAAATGAGCAGTTCTTC	TRBJ2-1	.	.	TRBV6-5	13
CASSRIPGQGDNEQFF	TGTGCCAGCAGCCGCATTCCGGGACAGGGGGACAATGAGCAGTTCTTC	TRBJ2-1	few	TRBD1	TRBV14	16
CASSLEGGGLNF	TGTGCCAGCAGCTTAGAAGGGGGCGGGTTGAACTTC	TRBJ2-4	.	TRBD1	TRBV7-6	12
CASSLAPPSSTGSGELFF	TGCGCCAGCAGCTTGGCCCCCCCTTCCTCTACCGGGAGCGGGGAGCTGTTTTTT	TRBJ2-2	.	.	TRBV5-1	18
CASVPGAGGFQPQHF	TGTGCCAGTGTCCCTGGGGCAGGGGGTTTTCAGCCCCAGCATTTT	TRBJ1-5	.	TRBD1	TRBV19	15
CASSPGGDHNEQFF	TGTGCCAGCAGCCCTGGGGGGGATCACAATGAGCAGTTCTTC	TRBJ2-1	.	TRBD2	TRBV7-2	14
CASIASEGHSYNSPLHF	TGTGCCAGCATCGCCAGCGAGGGACACTCCTATAATTCACCCCTCCACTTT	TRBJ1-6	.	.	TRBV28	17
CASSDRDREMGTQYF	TGTGCCAGCAGTGACCGGGACAGGGAGATGGGCACCCAGTACTTC	TRBJ2-5	.	TRBD1	TRBV28	15
CASSQGGDGNQPQHF	TGTGCCAGCAGCCAAGGGGGAGACGGCAATCAGCCCCAGCATTTT	TRBJ1-5	.	.	TRBV9	15
CASSPGLPGAGELFF	TGTGCCAGCAGCCCGGGACTCCCGGGGGCCGGGGAGCTGTTTTTT	TRBJ2-2	.	.	TRBV3-1/TRBV3-2	15
CASSPPGTETYYGYTF	TGTGCCAGCAGCCCCCCCGGGACAGAGACTTACTATGGCTACACCTTC	TRBJ1-2	.	TRBD1	TRBV2	16
CASKGTGLGDTEAFF	TGTGCCAGCAAGGGGACAGGGCTGGGCGACACTGAAGCTTTCTTT	TRBJ1-1	.	TRBD1	TRBV6-5	15